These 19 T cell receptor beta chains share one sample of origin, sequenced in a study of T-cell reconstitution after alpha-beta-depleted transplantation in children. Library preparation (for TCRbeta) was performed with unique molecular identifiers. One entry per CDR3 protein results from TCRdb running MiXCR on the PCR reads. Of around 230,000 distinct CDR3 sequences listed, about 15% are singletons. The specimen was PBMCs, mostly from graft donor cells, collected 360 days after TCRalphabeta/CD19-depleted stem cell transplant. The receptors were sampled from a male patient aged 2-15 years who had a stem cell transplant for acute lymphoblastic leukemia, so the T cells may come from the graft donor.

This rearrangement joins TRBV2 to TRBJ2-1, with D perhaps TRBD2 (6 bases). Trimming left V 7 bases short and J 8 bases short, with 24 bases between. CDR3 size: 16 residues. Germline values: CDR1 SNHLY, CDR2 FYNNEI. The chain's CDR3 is CASTAQSGVPTYEQFF. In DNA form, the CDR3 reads TGTGCCAGCACCGCTCAATCGGGGGTGCCAACATATGAGCAGTTCTTC.

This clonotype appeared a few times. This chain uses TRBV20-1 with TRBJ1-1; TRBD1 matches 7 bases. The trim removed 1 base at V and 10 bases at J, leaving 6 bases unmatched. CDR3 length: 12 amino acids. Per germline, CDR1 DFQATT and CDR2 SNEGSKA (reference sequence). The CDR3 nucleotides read TGCAGTGCTAGAGGCACAGGGGTACGAGCTTTCTTT. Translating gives CSARGTGVRAFF.

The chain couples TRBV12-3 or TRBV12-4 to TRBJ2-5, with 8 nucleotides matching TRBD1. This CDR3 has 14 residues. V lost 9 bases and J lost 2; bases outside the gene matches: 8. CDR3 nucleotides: TGTGCCAGAAATGGGGGACAGGCGCAAGAGACCCAGTACTTC. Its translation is CARNGGQAQETQYF.

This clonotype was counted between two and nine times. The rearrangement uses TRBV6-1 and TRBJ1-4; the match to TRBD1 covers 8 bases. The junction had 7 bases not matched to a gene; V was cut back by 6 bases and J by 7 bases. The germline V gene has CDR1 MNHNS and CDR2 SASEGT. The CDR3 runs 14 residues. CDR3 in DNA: TGTGCCAGCAGGCGGACAGGGATGGGTGAAAAACTGTTTTTT. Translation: CASRRTGMGEKLFF.

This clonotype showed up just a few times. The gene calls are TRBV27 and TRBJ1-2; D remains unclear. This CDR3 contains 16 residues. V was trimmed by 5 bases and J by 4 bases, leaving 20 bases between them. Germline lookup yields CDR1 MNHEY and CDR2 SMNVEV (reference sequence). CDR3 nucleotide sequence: TGTGCCAGCAGTCCTTGGGTTCGGAGCTCCTTCTATGGCTACACCTTC. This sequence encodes CASSPWVRSSFYGYTF.

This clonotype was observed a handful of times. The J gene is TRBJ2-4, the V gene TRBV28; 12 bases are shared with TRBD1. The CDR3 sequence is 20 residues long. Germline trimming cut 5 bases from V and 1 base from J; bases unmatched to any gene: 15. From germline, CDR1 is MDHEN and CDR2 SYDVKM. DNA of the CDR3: TGTGCCAGCAGTCCCTATGCAGGGACAGGGGGCGCGTTGGCCAAAAACATTCAGTACTTC. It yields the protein CASSPYAGTGGALAKNIQYF. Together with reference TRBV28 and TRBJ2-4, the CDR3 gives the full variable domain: DVKVTQSSRYLVKRTGEKVFLECVQDMDHENMFWYRQDPGLGLRLIYFSYDVKMKEKGDIPEGYSVSREKKERFSLILESASTNQTSMYLCASSPYAGTGGALAKNIQYFGAGTRLSVL.

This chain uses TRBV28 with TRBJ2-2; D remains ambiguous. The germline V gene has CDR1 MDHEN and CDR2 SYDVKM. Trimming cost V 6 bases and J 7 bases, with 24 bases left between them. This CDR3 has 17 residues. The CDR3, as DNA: TGTGCCAGCAGCTCTAGGAGACAAGAAGGTCTTTACGGGGAGCTGTTTTTT. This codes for CASSSRRQEGLYGELFF.

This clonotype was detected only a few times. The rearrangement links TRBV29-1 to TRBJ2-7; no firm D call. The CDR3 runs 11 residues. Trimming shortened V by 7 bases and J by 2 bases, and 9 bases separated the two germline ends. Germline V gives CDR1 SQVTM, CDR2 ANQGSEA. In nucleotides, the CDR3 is TGCAGCGCTGGGCCCACCTACGAGCAGTACTTC. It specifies CSAGPTYEQYF.

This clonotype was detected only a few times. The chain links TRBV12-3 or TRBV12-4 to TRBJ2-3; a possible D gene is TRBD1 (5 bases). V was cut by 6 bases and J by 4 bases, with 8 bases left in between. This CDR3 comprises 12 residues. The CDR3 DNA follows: TGTGCCAGCAGACTGGGGCCAGATACGCAGTATTTT. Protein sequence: CASRLGPDTQYF.

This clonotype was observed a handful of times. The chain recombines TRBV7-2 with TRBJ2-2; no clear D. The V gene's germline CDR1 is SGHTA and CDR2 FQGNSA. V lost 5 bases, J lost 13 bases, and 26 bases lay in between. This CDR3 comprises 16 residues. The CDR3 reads CASSLRAASASSGLFF. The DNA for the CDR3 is TGTGCCAGCAGCCTAAGGGCAGCCAGTGCCTCAAGTGGGCTGTTTTTT.

The CDR3 loop is CASSSPLAGGRRYEQYF. For the CDR3, the DNA is TGTGCCAGCAGCTCGCCCCTAGCGGGGGGCCGTAGATACGAGCAGTACTTC. The gene calls are TRBV7-2 and TRBJ2-7, with 11 bases lining up with TRBD2. CDR3 length equals 17 residues. The germline V gene encodes CDR1 SGHTA and CDR2 FQGNSA. V was clipped by 4 bases and J by 4 bases; unmatched bases: 12.

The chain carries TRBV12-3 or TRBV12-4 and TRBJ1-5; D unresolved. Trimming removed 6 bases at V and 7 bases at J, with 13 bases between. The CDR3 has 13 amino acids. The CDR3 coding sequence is TGTGCCAGCAGCCGGGAGTTACCCCAGCCCCAGCATTTT. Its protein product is CASSRELPQPQHF.

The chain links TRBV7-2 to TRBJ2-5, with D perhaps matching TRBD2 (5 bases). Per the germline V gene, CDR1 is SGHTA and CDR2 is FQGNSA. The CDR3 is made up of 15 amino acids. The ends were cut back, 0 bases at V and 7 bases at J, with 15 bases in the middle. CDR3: CASSLALKDGGTQYF. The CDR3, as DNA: TGTGCCAGCAGCTTAGCGCTAAAGGACGGAGGGACCCAGTACTTC.

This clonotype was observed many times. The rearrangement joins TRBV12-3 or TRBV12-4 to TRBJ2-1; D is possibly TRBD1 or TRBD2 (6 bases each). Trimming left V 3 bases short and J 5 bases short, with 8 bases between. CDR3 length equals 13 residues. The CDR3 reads CASSLGGHNEQFF. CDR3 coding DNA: TGTGCCAGCAGTTTGGGGGGCCACAATGAGCAGTTCTTC.

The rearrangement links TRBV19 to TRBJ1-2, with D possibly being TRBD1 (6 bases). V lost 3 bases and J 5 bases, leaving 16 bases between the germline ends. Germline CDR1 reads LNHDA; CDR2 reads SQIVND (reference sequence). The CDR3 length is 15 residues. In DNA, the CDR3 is TGTGCCAGTAGTATGTTCGGGACACCTGAGTATGGCTACACCTTC. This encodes CASSMFGTPEYGYTF.

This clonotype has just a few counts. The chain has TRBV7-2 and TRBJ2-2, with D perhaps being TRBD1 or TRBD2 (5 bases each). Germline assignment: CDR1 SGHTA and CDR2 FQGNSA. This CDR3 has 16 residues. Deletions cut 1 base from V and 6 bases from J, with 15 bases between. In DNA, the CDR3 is TGTGCCAGCAGCTTAGGACAGCCCAACGGGGCCGGGGAGCTGTTTTTT. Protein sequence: CASSLGQPNGAGELFF.

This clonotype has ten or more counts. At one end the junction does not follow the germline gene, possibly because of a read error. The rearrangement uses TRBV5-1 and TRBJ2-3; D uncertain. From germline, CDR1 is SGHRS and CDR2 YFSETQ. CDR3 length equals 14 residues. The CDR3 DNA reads TGTGCCAGCAGCTTAGCAGGTAGCACAGATACGCAGTATTTT. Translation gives CASSLAGSTDTQYF.

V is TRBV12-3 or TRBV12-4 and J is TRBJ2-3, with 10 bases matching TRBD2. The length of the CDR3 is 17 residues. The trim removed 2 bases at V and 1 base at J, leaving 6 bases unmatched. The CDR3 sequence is CASSLIGLAERTDTQYF. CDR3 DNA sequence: TGTGCCAGCAGTTTAATAGGACTAGCGGAACGCACAGATACGCAGTATTTT.

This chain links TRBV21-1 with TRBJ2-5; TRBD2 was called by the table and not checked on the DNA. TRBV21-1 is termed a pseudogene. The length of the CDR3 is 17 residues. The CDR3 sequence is CASRNPAGGSKQETQYF. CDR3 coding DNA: TGTGCCAGCCGCAACCCTGCGGGGGGATCCAAGCAAGAGACCCAGTACTTC.